The clone carrying this T cell receptor (beta chain) was seen repeatedly, ten times or more. The sample belongs to a study of spatial heterogeneity in lung cancer. TCRdb used MiXCR to reprocess the 5' RACE reads, holding one entry per CDR3 protein. The sample holds roughly 39,000 distinct CDR3 sequences, around 7.5% seen once. V was shortened by 7 bases and J by 6 bases, with 21 bases between the two germline ends. The CDR3 loop spans 14 amino acids. The germline CDR1 and CDR2 sequences are SQVTM and ANQGSEA. As for time point: sample taken at primary tumor resection. Whole RNA obtained from tumor, nontumor lung or frozen PBMC underwent sequencing without sorting.

The source of this sequence is a male donor with early-stage non-small cell lung cancer. This sample comprised PBMCs, obtained at surgery. The chain has TRBV29-1 and TRBJ1-2; D ambiguous. CDR3 in DNA: TGCAGCGCCTTGGCGTCTCCGGAGGAGGATGGCTACACCTTC. Its protein is CSALASPEEDGYTF. The full variable domain, in which reference TRBV29-1 and TRBJ1-2 provide the parts outside the CDR3, is SAVISQKPSRDICQRGTSLTIQCQVDSQVTMMFWYRQQPGQSLTLIATANQGSEATYESGFVIDKFPISRPNLTFSTLTVSNMSPEDSSIYLCSALASPEEDGYTFGSGTRLTVV.